The sequence of this T cell receptor (beta chain) was determined in a study of blood T cell repertoires in COVID-19. J gave up 3 bases and V 5 bases, and 8 bases lay outside the gene matches. There are 15 residues in the CDR3. Germline loops: CDR1 LNHDA, CDR2 SQIVND (reference sequence). Method: immunoSEQ multiplex PCR; TCRdb's copy keeps in-frame clones and lacks some. Of 130,000 to 150,000 clones listed, approximately 90% were seen once; the top ten hold around an eighth. The receptor's source is a man younger than 35 with COVID-19, enrolled during active disease. The chain combines TRBV19 with TRBJ2-7; 9 bases fit TRBD1. Source material: peripheral blood. The CDR3 coding sequence is TGTGCCAGTAGTCGGGGAACAGGGGGCTACTACGAGCAGTACTTC. Translated: CASSRGTGGYYEQYF.